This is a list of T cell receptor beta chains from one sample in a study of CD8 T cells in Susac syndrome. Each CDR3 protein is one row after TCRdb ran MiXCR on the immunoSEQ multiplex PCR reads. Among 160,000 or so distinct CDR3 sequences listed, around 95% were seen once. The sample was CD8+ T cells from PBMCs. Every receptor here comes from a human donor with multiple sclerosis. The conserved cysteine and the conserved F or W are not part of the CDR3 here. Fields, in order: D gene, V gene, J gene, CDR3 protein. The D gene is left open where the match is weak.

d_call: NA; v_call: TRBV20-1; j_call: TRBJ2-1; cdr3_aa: SARSGAVDNEQF
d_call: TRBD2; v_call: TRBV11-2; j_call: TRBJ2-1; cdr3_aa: ASSLVSRGAYNEQF
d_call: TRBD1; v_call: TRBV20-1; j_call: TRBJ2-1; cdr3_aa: SARPLGQAYNEQF
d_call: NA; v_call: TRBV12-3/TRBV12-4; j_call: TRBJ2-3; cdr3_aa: ASRTRESAFPTDTQY
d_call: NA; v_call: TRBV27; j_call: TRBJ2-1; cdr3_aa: ASDSRGPAYNEQF
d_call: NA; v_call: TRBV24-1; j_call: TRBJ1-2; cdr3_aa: ATSDWSGYT
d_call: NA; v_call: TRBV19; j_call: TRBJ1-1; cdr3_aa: ASSYGRLEAF
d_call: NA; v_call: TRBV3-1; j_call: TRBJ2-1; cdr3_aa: ASRPRDAEPYNEQF
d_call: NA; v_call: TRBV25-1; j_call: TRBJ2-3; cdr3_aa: ASSEGGTDTQY
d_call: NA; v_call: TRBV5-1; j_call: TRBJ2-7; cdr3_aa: ASSLDNWTVTYEQY
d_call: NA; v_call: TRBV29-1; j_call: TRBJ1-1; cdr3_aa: SVPYGTEAF
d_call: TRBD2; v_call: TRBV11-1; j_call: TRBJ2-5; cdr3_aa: ASSLLLAGEGETQY
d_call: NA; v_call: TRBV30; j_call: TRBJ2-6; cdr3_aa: ASEIPSGANVLT
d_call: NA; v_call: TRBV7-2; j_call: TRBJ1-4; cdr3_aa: ASSLIGLNEKLF
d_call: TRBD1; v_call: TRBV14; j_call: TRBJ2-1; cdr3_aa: ASSQVFTGGNEQF
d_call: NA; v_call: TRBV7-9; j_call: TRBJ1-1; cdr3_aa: ASQAGAF
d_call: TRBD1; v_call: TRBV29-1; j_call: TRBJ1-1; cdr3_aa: SVTGWARGTEAF
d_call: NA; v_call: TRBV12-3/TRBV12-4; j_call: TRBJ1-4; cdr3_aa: ASSSGSNEKLF
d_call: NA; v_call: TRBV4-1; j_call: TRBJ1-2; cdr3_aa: ASSQLTGGTSGGYT
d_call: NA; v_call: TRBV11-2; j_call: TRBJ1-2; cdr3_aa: ASSLNSDYGYT
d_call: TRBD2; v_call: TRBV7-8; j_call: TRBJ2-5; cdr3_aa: ATTIERGGLGETQY